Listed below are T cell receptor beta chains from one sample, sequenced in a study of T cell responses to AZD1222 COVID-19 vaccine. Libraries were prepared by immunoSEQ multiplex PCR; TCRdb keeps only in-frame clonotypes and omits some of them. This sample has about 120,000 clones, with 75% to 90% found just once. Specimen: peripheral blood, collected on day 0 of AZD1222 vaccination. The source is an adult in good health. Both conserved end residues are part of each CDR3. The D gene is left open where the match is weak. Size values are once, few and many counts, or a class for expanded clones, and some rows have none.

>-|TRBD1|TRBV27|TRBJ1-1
TGTGCCAGCAGTTCGCCGGGACAGGGAAGGAACACTGAAGCTTTCTTT
CASSSPGQGRNTEAFF
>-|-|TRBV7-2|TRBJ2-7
TGTGCCAGCAGCTTAGACGGAATCGGATACGGTCACGAGCAGTACTTC
CASSLDGIGYGHEQYF
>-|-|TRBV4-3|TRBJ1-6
TGCGCCAGCAGCCAAGTTGGCCGGGCAGGGCTTTCACCCCTCCACTTT
CASSQVGRAGLSPLHF
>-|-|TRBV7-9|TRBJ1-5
TGTGCCAGCAGCTTAGGGGTTAATCAGCCCCAGCATTTT
CASSLGVNQPQHF
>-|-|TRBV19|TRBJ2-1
TGTGCCAGTAGTGACCGGACGATTTACAATGAGCAGTTCTTC
CASSDRTIYNEQFF
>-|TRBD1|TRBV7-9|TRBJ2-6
TGTGCCAGCAGCTCTGCAGGGGGCGACTCTGGGGCCAACGTCCTGACTTTC
CASSSAGGDSGANVLTF
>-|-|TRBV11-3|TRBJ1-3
TGTGCCAGCAGCTCAGGGGAAACTGGAAACACCATATATTTT
CASSSGETGNTIYF
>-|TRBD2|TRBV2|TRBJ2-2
TGTGCCAGCAGGGGACTAGCGGGAGGGCCCGGGGAGCTGTTTTTT
CASRGLAGGPGELFF
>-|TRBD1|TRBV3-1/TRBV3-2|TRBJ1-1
TGTGCCAGCAGCCAAGACTTACAGGGGACTGAAGCTTTCTTT
CASSQDLQGTEAFF
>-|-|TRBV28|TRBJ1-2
TGTGCCAGCAGGCTTAGCGGTAACTATGGCTACACCTTC
CASRLSGNYGYTF
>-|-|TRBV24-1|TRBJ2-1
TGTGCCACCAGTGATTGGGGGACGAAGGATGAGCAGTTCTTC
CATSDWGTKDEQFF
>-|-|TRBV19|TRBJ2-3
TGTGCCAGTAAGTTCTTAACGGCAGATACGCAGTATTTT
CASKFLTADTQYF
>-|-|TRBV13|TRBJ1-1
TGTGCCAGCAGCCTCAGGCAGGGGCAGAACACTGAAGCTTTCTTT
CASSLRQGQNTEAFF
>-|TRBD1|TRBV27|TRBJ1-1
TGTGCCAGCAGTTTAACTGGACAGGGGAGTGAAGCTTTCTTT
CASSLTGQGSEAFF
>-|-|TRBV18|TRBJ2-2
TGTGCCAGCTCACCACTAGCGACCGGGGAGCTGTTTTTT
CASSPLATGELFF
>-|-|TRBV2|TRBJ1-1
TGTGCCAGCATAGTGATTGGGTTTGGGAACACTGAAGCTTTCTTT
CASIVIGFGNTEAFF
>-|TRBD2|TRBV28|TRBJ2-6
TGTGCCAGCAGTTCGACTCGCGGGGGAACTGGGGCCAACGTCCTGACTTTC
CASSSTRGGTGANVLTF
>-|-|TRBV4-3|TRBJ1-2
TGCGCCAGCAGCCAAGACAGGGTTCTCAGAGGCTACACCTTC
CASSQDRVLRGYTF
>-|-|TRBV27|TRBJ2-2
TGTGCCAGCAGTTTATCTCCTCACCGGGAGCTGTTTTTT
CASSLSPHRELFF
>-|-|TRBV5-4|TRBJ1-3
TGTGTCAGCAGCTTGGACGGTTATAACTCTGGAAACACCATATATTTT
CVSSLDGYNSGNTIYF
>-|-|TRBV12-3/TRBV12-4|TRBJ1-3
TGTGCCAGCAGAGAACAGGGAAACACCATATATTTT
CASREQGNTIYF
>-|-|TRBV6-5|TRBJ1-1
TGTGCCAGCAGTTACCCGGAGGGGGCTGAAGCTTTCTTT
CASSYPEGAEAFF
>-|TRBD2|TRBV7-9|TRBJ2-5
TGTGCCAGCAGCTTTATTTCATCTAGCGGGAGGGCCGGGGAGACCCAGTACTTC
CASSFISSSGRAGETQYF
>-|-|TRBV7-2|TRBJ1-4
TGTGCCAGCAGCTTACAGGGCAGCGGTGGTGAAAAACTGTTTTTT
CASSLQGSGGEKLFF
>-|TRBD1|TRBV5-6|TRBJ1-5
TGTGCCAGCAGCCCCGGGACAGGGTTCAATCAGCCCCAGCATTTT
CASSPGTGFNQPQHF
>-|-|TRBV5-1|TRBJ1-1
TGCGCCAGCAGCGCGGACCCGAGCAGGGCTTTCTTT
CASSADPSRAFF
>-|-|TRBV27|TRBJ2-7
TGTGCCAGCAGTTTATGGGGGGGCCCCTACGAGCAGTACTTC
CASSLWGGPYEQYF
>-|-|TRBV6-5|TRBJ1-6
TGTGCCAGCAGTTACGGGACCAAGGCGGTTGGGTCACCCCTCCACTTT
CASSYGTKAVGSPLHF
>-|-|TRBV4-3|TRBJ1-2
TGCGCCAGCAGCCAAGTGGCGGATAACTATGGCTACACCTTC
CASSQVADNYGYTF
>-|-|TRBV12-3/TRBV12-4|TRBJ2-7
TGTGCCAGCAGTTTCGGGAGTCCCAACGAGCAGTACTTC
CASSFGSPNEQYF
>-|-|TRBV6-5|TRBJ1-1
TGTGCCAGCAGTTACGCGGACGGCCTGCGGTTCTTT
CASSYADGLRFF
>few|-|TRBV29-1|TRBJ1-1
TGCAGCGTTAAAGTTGGGGGGGTTGGTACTGAAGCTTTCTTT
CSVKVGGVGTEAFF
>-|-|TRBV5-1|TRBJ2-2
TGCGCCAGCAGCACCGACAGAGCGAACACCGGGGAGCTGTTTTTT
CASSTDRANTGELFF
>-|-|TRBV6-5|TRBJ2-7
TGTGCCAGCAGTTACTCATTGGCATACGAGCAGTACTTC
CASSYSLAYEQYF
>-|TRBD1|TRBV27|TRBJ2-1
TGTGCCAGCAGTTTATTCGCCCGACAGGGGAAGGGTTACAATGAGCAGTTCTTC
CASSLFARQGKGYNEQFF
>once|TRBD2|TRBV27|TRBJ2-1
TGTGCCAGCAGTTTCTCCCGTCTAGCGGGAGTGGGGAATGAGCAGTTCTTC
CASSFSRLAGVGNEQFF
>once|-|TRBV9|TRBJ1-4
TGTGCCAGCAGCCCGCGACAGTGGGCTGAAAAACTGTTTTTT
CASSPRQWAEKLFF
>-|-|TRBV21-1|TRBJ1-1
TGTGCCAGCAGCAACTTCCCCGGGCTTTTCTTT
CASSNFPGLFF
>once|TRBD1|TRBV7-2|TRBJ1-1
TGTGCCAGCAGCTCGGTGGGACAGGGGGCAGGCACTGAAGCTTTCTTT
CASSSVGQGAGTEAFF
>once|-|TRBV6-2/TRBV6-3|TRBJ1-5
TGTGCCAGCAGTTTTTTGGGGCAGCCCCAGCATTTT
CASSFLGQPQHF
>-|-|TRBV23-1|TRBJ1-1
TGCGCCAGCAGTCGGGTTGGGCGGATACCAAACACTGAAGCTTTCTTT
CASSRVGRIPNTEAFF